The 21 T cell receptor beta chains below come from one sample, sequenced in a study of blood T cell repertoires in COVID-19. Using immunoSEQ multiplex PCR, the repertoire was profiled, and TCRdb retains in-frame clones only, with some absent. The sample lists 200,000 to 250,000 clones, roughly 80% occurring once. The sample consisted of peripheral blood. The receptors were gathered from a woman at least 80 years old with COVID-19, enrolled during active disease.

Note on this clone: The germline gene is not matched at one end of the junction; a read error may be the cause. Here the CDR3 DNA reads TGCAGTGCTAGAGAAGGGGAATTT. Translating gives CSAREGEF. The rearrangement uses TRBV20-1 and TRBJ1-1; D possibly corresponds to TRBD1 (5 bases). The length of the CDR3 is 8 residues. Germline CDR1 reads DFQATT; CDR2 reads SNEGSKA (reference sequence).

V and J are TRBV6-5 and TRBJ1-2; 9 bases align to TRBD1. The V and J ends lost 6 bases and 2 bases, in that order; junction bases with no gene match: 7. This CDR3 spans 15 amino acids. Per germline, CDR1 MNHEY and CDR2 SVGAGI. CDR3 region: CASRPVGTGNYGYTF. CDR3 coding DNA: TGTGCCAGCAGGCCGGTGGGGACAGGGAACTATGGCTACACCTTC.

The chain has TRBV6-1 and TRBJ2-5; TRBD2 matches at 7 bases. Germline lookup yields CDR1 MNHNS and CDR2 SASEGT. Trimming took 4 bases from V and 5 from J; bases not matched to a gene: 13. The CDR3 contains 16 residues. The CDR3 loop is CASSVILGLLGETQYF. DNA of the CDR3: TGTGCCAGCAGTGTGATCCTGGGACTACTTGGGGAGACCCAGTACTTC.

The chain uses TRBV7-9 and TRBJ1-1; D gene unclear. The length of the CDR3 is 13 residues. CDR1 SEHNR and CDR2 FQNEAQ come from the germline V gene (reference sequence). The V end lost 0 bases, the J end lost 5 bases, and 7 bases lay between the germline ends. For the CDR3, the DNA is TGTGCCAGCAGCTTAGCGACTAGTACTGAAGCTTTCTTT. Amino acids: CASSLATSTEAFF.

The chain has TRBV20-1 and TRBJ2-5, with 8 bases matching TRBD2. This CDR3 is 11 amino acids long. V shed 3 bases and J 9 bases; nucleotides not matched to a gene: 3. The V gene's germline CDR1 is DFQATT and CDR2 SNEGSKA (reference sequence). CDR3 region: CSASLREAQYF. CDR3 DNA: TGCAGTGCTAGTCTGCGGGAGGCCCAGTACTTC.

This chain uses TRBV9 with TRBJ1-1, with 12 bases matching TRBD1. The length of the CDR3 is 16 residues. V lost 3 bases, J lost 6 bases, and 9 bases stayed unmatched. CDR1 is SGDLS and CDR2 is YYNGEE in the germline V gene. The DNA of the CDR3 is TGTGCCAGCAGCGGCACCGGGACAGGGGGCAGGGCTGAAGCTTTCTTT. Translating gives CASSGTGTGGRAEAFF.

The chain uses TRBV6-1 and TRBJ2-1; D is possibly TRBD1 (7 bases). Trimming cost V 3 bases and J 2 bases, with 11 bases left between them. The germline gives CDR1 MNHNS, CDR2 SASEGT. This CDR3 has 15 amino acids. DNA for the CDR3: TGTGCCAGCAGTGAGCAGGGGGGCACCTACAATGAGCAGTTCTTC. This sequence encodes CASSEQGGTYNEQFF.

This chain joins TRBV4-1 and TRBJ1-3; D is perhaps TRBD1 (5 bases). The CDR3 spans 18 residues. Trimming pared 3 bases from V and 0 bases from J, leaving 18 bases between. CDR1 is MGHRA and CDR2 is YSYEKL in the germline V gene. CDR3 sequence (DNA): TGCGCCAGCAGCCAGATTACAGGATACCCGAGCTCTGGAAACACCATATATTTT. Translated, it gives CASSQITGYPSSGNTIYF.

The gene calls are TRBV19 and TRBJ2-2, with 7 nucleotides matching TRBD2. Germline loops: CDR1 LNHDA, CDR2 SQIVND (reference sequence). This CDR3 is built from 16 residues. V was pared by 4 bases and J by 3 bases, with 8 bases of the junction left unmatched. CDR3 protein: CASSTRRGGDTGELFF. CDR3 coding DNA: TGTGCCAGTAGTACCCGCCGCGGGGGTGACACCGGGGAGCTGTTTTTT. The full variable domain, completed using reference TRBV19 and TRBJ2-2, is DGGITQSPKYLFRKEGQNVTLSCEQNLNHDAMYWYRQDPGQGLRLIYYSQIVNDFQKGDIAEGYSVSREKKESFPLTVTSAQKNPTAFYLCASSTRRGGDTGELFFGEGSRLTVL.

This clone came up once. The chain joins TRBV5-6 to TRBJ2-1; D is ambiguous. The germline V and J ends were trimmed by 4 bases and 6 bases, with 17 bases remaining between them. Germline values: CDR1 SGHDT, CDR2 YYEEEE. The CDR3 length is 15 residues. The CDR3: CASSADPDTPNEQFF. The CDR3 DNA is TGTGCCAGCAGCGCCGACCCAGACACACCCAATGAGCAGTTCTTC. Complete variable domain (other parts from reference TRBV5-6 and TRBJ2-1): DAGVTQSPTHLIKTRGQQVTLRCSPKSGHDTVSWYQQALGQGPQFIFQYYEEEERQRGNFPDRFSGHQFPNYSSELNVNALLLGDSALYLCASSADPDTPNEQFFGPGTRLTVL.

The rearrangement uses TRBV14 and TRBJ2-1; unclear D gene. V was trimmed by 0 bases and J by 4 bases, leaving 7 bases between them. The CDR3 loop spans 14 amino acids. Germline values: CDR1 SGHDN, CDR2 FVKESK. CDR3 region: CASSQDLLYNEQFF. The DNA for the CDR3 is TGTGCCAGCAGCCAAGATCTCCTGTACAATGAGCAGTTCTTC.

The chain uses TRBV7-2 and TRBJ1-2; 10 bases fit TRBD1. The CDR3 is 15 residues long. Germline loops: CDR1 SGHTA, CDR2 FQGNSA. V shed 3 bases and J 3 bases; nucleotides not matched to a gene: 4. The CDR3 DNA is TGTGCCAGCAGCTTCCGACAGGGGGCGGACTATGGCTACACCTTC. Translating gives CASSFRQGADYGYTF.

CDR3 bases: TGCGCCAGCGCCCCCGCGAGCTCCTACAATGAGCAGTTCTTC. It yields the protein CASAPASSYNEQFF. The chain joins TRBV5-1 to TRBJ2-1; no reliable D call. The V end lost 7 bases, the J end lost 0 bases, and 11 bases lay between the germline ends. From germline, CDR1 is SGHRS and CDR2 YFSETQ. The CDR3 is 14 amino acids.

The chain has TRBV6-6 and TRBJ1-1; unclear D gene. The V end lost 2 bases, the J end lost 4 bases, and 11 bases lay between the germline ends. Germline CDR1 MNHNY, CDR2 SVGAGI (reference sequence). CDR3 length equals 14 residues. CDR3 coding DNA: TGTGCCAGCAGTTACGACGAGGCACGCACTGAAGCTTTCTTT. Protein: CASSYDEARTEAFF.

The chain links TRBV5-1 to TRBJ2-1; D gene ambiguous. V was trimmed by 2 bases and J by 5 bases, leaving 8 bases between them. This CDR3 has 13 residues. Germline V gene lookup returns CDR1 SGHRS and CDR2 YFSETQ. CDR3 coding DNA: TGCGCCAGCAGCTTTAGTCGAGACAATGAGCAGTTCTTC. Translation gives CASSFSRDNEQFF. The full variable domain, with the rest looked up from reference TRBV5-1 and TRBJ2-1, is KAGVTQTPRYLIKTRGQQVTLSCSPISGHRSVSWYQQTPGQGLQFLFEYFSETQRNKGNFPGRFSGRQFSNSRSEMNVSTLELGDSALYLCASSFSRDNEQFFGPGTRLTVL.

V usage is TRBV5-1 and J usage is TRBJ2-5, with D unclear. This CDR3 is built from 15 residues. V lost 5 bases and J 7 bases, leaving 21 bases between the germline ends. From germline, CDR1 is SGHRS and CDR2 YFSETQ. This CDR3 is CASRATGLAEGTQYF. The CDR3 coding sequence is TGCGCCAGCAGAGCCACCGGGTTGGCGGAAGGGACCCAGTACTTC.

This clone occurred once. Other DNA sequences in this specimen translate into the identical CDR3. The chain couples TRBV14 to TRBJ1-2, with D unclear. Germline V gene sequence: CDR1 SGHDN, CDR2 FVKESK. The CDR3 runs to 12 residues. V was shortened by 0 bases and J by 6 bases, with 5 bases between the two germline ends. The CDR3, as DNA: TGTGCCAGCAGCCAAGACGGGAATGGCTACACCTTC. It is translated as CASSQDGNGYTF. Looking up the rest from reference TRBV14 and TRBJ1-2 gives the full variable domain: EAGVTQFPSHSVIEKGQTVTLRCDPISGHDNLYWYRRVMGKEIKFLLHFVKESKQDESGMPNNRFLAERTGGTYSTLKVQPAELEDSGVYFCASSQDGNGYTFGSGTRLTVV.

The chain is built from TRBV12-3 or TRBV12-4 and TRBJ1-2, with D maybe TRBD1 (5 bases). The CDR3 is 12 residues long. V was clipped by 5 bases and J by 5 bases, with 9 bases between them. The chain's CDR3 is CASSRDRYGYTF. The DNA of the CDR3 is TGTGCCAGCAGTCGAGACAGATATGGCTACACCTTC.

The chain uses TRBV24-1 and TRBJ2-7; maybe TRBD1 (5 bases). The V gene's germline CDR1 is KGHDR and CDR2 SFDVKD. CDR3 size: 12 residues. V gave up 10 bases and J gave up 3 bases, with 12 bases separating them. The CDR3, as DNA: TGTGCCACTAGGATGGGGCGCTACGAGCAGTACTTC. Amino acids: CATRMGRYEQYF.

This rearrangement joins TRBV29-1 to TRBJ1-2, with 8 bases that match TRBD1. The CDR3 covers 16 residues. Trimming removed 5 bases from V and 7 bases from J; junction bases left unmatched: 18. CDR1 and CDR2 (germline): SQVTM, ANQGSEA. Here the CDR3 DNA reads TGCAGCGTTCTAAAGGACAGGGAATCTCCGAGGGGTGGCTACACCTTC. Translation gives CSVLKDRESPRGGYTF.

The chain employs TRBV5-1 and TRBJ1-1, with no clear D. The CDR3 runs 13 residues. V was cut by 4 bases and J by 1 base, with 8 bases left in between. Per germline, CDR1 SGHRS and CDR2 YFSETQ. The CDR3 DNA follows: TGCGCCAGCAGCCCTTGGCCGAACACTGAAGCTTTCTTT. Translating it yields CASSPWPNTEAFF.